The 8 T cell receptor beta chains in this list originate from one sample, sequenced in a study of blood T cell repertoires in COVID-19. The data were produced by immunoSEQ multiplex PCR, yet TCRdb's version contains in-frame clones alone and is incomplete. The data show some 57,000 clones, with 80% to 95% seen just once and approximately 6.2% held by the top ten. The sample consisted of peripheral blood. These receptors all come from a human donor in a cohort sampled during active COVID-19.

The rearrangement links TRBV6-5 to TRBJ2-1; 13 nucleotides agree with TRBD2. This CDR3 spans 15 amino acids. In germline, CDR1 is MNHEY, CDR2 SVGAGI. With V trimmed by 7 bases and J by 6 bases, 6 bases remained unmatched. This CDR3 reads CASMILAGGSNEQFF. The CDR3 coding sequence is TGTGCCAGCATGATACTAGCGGGAGGGAGCAATGAGCAGTTCTTC.

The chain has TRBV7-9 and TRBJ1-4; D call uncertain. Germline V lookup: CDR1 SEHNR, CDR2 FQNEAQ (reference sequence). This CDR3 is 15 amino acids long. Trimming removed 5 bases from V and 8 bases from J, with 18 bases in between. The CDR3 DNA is TGTGCCAGCAGCCCCTTGACGGGGAGAGGAGAAAAACTGTTTTTT. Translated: CASSPLTGRGEKLFF. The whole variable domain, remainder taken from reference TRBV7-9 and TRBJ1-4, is DTGVSQNPRHKITKRGQNVTFRCDPISEHNRLYWYRQTLGQGPEFLTYFQNEAQLEKSRLLSDRFSAERPKGSFSTLEIQRTEQGDSAMYLCASSPLTGRGEKLFFGSGTQLSVL.

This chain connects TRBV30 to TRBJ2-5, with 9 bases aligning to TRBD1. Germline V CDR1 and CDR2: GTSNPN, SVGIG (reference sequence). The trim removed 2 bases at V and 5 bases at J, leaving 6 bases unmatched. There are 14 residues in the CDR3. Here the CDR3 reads CAWSRGTGMETQYF. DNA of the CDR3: TGTGCCTGGAGTAGAGGGACAGGGATGGAGACCCAGTACTTC.

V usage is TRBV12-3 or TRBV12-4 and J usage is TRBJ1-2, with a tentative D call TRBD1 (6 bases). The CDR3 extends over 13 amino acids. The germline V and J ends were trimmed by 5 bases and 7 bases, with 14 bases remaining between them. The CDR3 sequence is CASSSGQRAGYTF. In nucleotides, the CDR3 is TGTGCCAGCAGTAGCGGACAGAGGGCTGGCTACACCTTC.

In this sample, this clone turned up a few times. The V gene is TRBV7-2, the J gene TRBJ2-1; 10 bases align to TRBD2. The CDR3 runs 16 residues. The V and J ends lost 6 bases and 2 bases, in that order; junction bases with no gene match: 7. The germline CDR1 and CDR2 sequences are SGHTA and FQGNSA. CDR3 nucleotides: TGTGCCAGCAGGCTTCTAGCGGGGGTTACCTACAATGAGCAGTTCTTC. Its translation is CASRLLAGVTYNEQFF.

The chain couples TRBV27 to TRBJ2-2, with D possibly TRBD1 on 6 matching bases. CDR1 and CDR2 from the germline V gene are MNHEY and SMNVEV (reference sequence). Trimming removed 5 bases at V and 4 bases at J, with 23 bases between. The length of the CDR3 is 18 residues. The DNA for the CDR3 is TGTGCCAGCAGTCCCCGCCTGTCACAGGGCCGGGGCACCGGGGAGCTGTTTTTT. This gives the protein CASSPRLSQGRGTGELFF.

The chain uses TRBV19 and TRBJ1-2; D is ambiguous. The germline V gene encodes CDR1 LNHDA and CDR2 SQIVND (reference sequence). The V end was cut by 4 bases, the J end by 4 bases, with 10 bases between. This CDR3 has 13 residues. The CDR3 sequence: CASSTSPGYGYTF. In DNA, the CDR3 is TGTGCCAGTAGTACTAGTCCGGGCTATGGCTACACCTTC. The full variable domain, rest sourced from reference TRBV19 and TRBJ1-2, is DGGITQSPKYLFRKEGQNVTLSCEQNLNHDAMYWYRQDPGQGLRLIYYSQIVNDFQKGDIAEGYSVSREKKESFPLTVTSAQKNPTAFYLCASSTSPGYGYTFGSGTRLTVV.

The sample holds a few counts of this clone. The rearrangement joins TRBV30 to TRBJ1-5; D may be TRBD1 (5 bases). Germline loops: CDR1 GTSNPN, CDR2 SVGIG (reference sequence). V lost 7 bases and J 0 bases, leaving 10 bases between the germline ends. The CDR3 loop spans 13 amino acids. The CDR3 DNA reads TGTGCCTCCGGCAGGGATAGCAATCAGCCCCAGCATTTT. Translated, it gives CASGRDSNQPQHF.